The 26 T cell receptor beta chains given below trace back to one sample, sequenced in a study of blood T cell repertoires in COVID-19 (dated by TCRdb to 2018 to 2020). The protocol used for the library was the immunoSEQ multiplex PCR assay. Held by TCRdb, this immuneACCESS table contains in-frame sequences only and omits some clones. Under half of the omission traces to an unresolved V gene where checked; the cause of the rest is unknown. This sample is represented by hundreds of thousands of clones; 83% of them were singletons. The top ten hold 8% to 9.5% of the sample. Source material: peripheral blood. The receptor set was obtained from a woman in her fifties or sixties who had recovered from COVID-19.

The chain employs TRBV27 and TRBJ2-1; 9 nucleotides align to TRBD1. Trimming at V came to 3 bases and at J to 7 bases, leaving 13 bases not matched to a gene. Germline V gene data show CDR1 as MNHEY and CDR2 as SMNVEV (reference sequence). CDR3 length: 17 amino acids. DNA for the CDR3: TGTGCCAGCAGTTTCCTCCCCCGGGACAGGGTATGGAATGAGCAGTTCTTC. This gives the protein CASSFLPRDRVWNEQFF.

Only a few counts were recorded for this clone. The rearrangement links TRBV6-1 to TRBJ2-7; 11 bases align to TRBD1. Per the germline V gene, CDR1 is MNHNS and CDR2 is SASEGT. The V segment lost 3 bases and the J segment 2 bases; nucleotides outside the gene matches: 6. The CDR3 totals 16 residues. CDR3 nucleotide sequence: TGTGCCAGCAGTGATGATCCGGGACAGGGGGCCTACGAGCAGTACTTC. Encoded protein: CASSDDPGQGAYEQYF.

The chain employs TRBV5-1 and TRBJ1-2; tentative D call: TRBD1 (5 bases). Germline V gene data show CDR1 as SGHRS and CDR2 as YFSETQ. The CDR3 totals 13 residues. V lost 2 bases, J lost 4 bases, and 9 bases lay in between. The CDR3 loop reads CASSLQVSYGYTF. CDR3 nucleotides: TGCGCCAGCAGCTTACAGGTATCCTATGGCTACACCTTC.

The rearrangement uses TRBV5-8 and TRBJ2-2, with D perhaps TRBD1 (6 bases). CDR3 length: 16 amino acids. V gave up 7 bases and J gave up 3 bases, with 19 bases separating them. CDR1 and CDR2 from the germline V gene are SGHTS and YDEGEE. The CDR3 DNA follows: TGTGCCAGCGGACCCGCCCAACAGGGTTACACCGGGGAGCTGTTTTTT. Protein sequence: CASGPAQQGYTGELFF.

The genes are TRBV7-9 and TRBJ2-7; 8 bases agree with TRBD2. V dropped 4 bases and J dropped 2; count of bases not matched to a gene: 7. From germline, CDR1 is SEHNR and CDR2 FQNEAQ (reference sequence). The CDR3 contains 15 residues. The chain's CDR3 is CASSSGRGTTYEQYF. For the CDR3, the DNA is TGTGCCAGCAGCTCCGGGAGGGGAACTACCTACGAGCAGTACTTC.

The chain links TRBV29-1 to TRBJ1-1, with 7 bases aligning to TRBD1. The CDR3 runs to 13 residues. Looked up from germline, CDR1 is SQVTM and CDR2 is ANQGSEA. V lost 3 bases and J lost 5; bases outside the gene matches: 6. The CDR3 protein is CSVDRGRRTEAFF. The CDR3 DNA sequence: TGCAGCGTTGATAGGGGGCGGCGGACTGAAGCTTTCTTT.

The chain couples TRBV5-1 to TRBJ2-1, with TRBD2 as a possible D gene (5 bases). The CDR3 is 16 residues long. In germline, CDR1 is SGHRS, CDR2 YFSETQ. V lost 0 bases and J 5 bases, leaving 15 bases between the germline ends. The CDR3: CASSLGTRADNNEQFF. The CDR3 nucleotides read TGCGCCAGCAGCTTGGGTACGCGGGCCGATAACAATGAGCAGTTCTTC. Combining the CDR3 with reference TRBV5-1 and TRBJ2-1 gives the whole variable domain KAGVTQTPRYLIKTRGQQVTLSCSPISGHRSVSWYQQTPGQGLQFLFEYFSETQRNKGNFPGRFSGRQFSNSRSEMNVSTLELGDSALYLCASSLGTRADNNEQFFGPGTRLTVL.

This clone has a single count. The rearrangement joins TRBV24-1 to TRBJ2-2; TRBD1 is a possible D gene (6 bases). V dropped 4 bases and J dropped 4 bases, with 9 bases sitting between them. Germline V gene lookup returns CDR1 KGHDR and CDR2 SFDVKD. The length of the CDR3 is 14 residues. The CDR3 coding sequence is TGTGCCACCAGTGACCAGGGGAGCACCGGGGAGCTGTTTTTT. As protein: CATSDQGSTGELFF.

The V and J genes are TRBV6-2 or TRBV6-3 and TRBJ2-1; no clear D gene. Looked up from germline, CDR1 is MNHEY and CDR2 is SVGEGT. Trimming removed 3 bases at V and 8 bases at J, with 5 bases between. This CDR3 has 11 amino acids. The CDR3 here is CASSYTDEQFF. As DNA, the CDR3 is TGTGCCAGCAGTTATACTGATGAGCAGTTCTTC.

This clone was observed a few times. The rearrangement links TRBV14 to TRBJ2-5; TRBD1 agrees at 10 bases. Looked up from germline, CDR1 is SGHDN and CDR2 is FVKESK. The V and J ends lost 4 bases and 5 bases, in that order; junction bases with no gene match: 4. This CDR3 has 14 amino acids. The CDR3 protein is CASSRGQGSETQYF. CDR3 nucleotide sequence: TGTGCCAGCAGCCGGGGACAGGGGAGCGAGACCCAGTACTTC.

The V gene is TRBV9, the J gene TRBJ2-1, with 10 bases aligning to TRBD2. Per germline, CDR1 SGDLS and CDR2 YYNGEE. The CDR3 contains 15 residues. V was clipped by 4 bases and J by 9 bases; unmatched bases: 10. The CDR3 loop reads CASSSGLAGVGEQFF. In DNA, the CDR3 is TGTGCCAGCAGCTCCGGGCTAGCGGGAGTGGGTGAGCAGTTCTTC.

The CDR3 sequence is CASSLSIDRAADTQYF. CDR3 DNA sequence: TGTGCCAGCAGTTTATCGATCGACAGGGCGGCAGATACGCAGTATTTT. The rearrangement joins TRBV27 to TRBJ2-3, with TRBD1 matching 7 bases. J lost 4 bases, V lost 0 bases, and 7 bases had no gene match. Per the germline V gene, CDR1 is MNHEY and CDR2 is SMNVEV (reference sequence). CDR3 length equals 16 residues.

The chain has TRBV9 and TRBJ2-1; 7 bases match TRBD2. There are 14 residues in the CDR3. Germline CDR1 is SGDLS and CDR2 is YYNGEE. The V gene end was trimmed by 4 bases and the J gene end by 8 bases; junction bases not matched to a gene: 9. This CDR3 is CASSWASGQDEQFF. In DNA, the CDR3 is TGTGCCAGCAGCTGGGCTAGCGGCCAGGATGAGCAGTTCTTC. The variable domain in full, with the rest retrieved from reference TRBV9 and TRBJ2-1, is DSGVTQTPKHLITATGQRVTLRCSPRSGDLSVYWYQQSLDQGLQFLIQYYNGEERAKGNILERFSAQQFPDLHSELNLSSLELGDSALYFCASSWASGQDEQFFGPGTRLTVL.

J is TRBJ1-3 and V is TRBV5-1; D call uncertain. Germline V gene data show CDR1 as SGHRS and CDR2 as YFSETQ. There are 15 residues in the CDR3. V was pared by 4 bases and J by 0 bases, with 11 bases between. The CDR3, as DNA: TGCGCCAGCAGCATAGACAAACACTCTGGAAACACCATATATTTT. It is translated as CASSIDKHSGNTIYF.

The chain employs TRBV25-1 and TRBJ1-6; D is unclear. Trimming removed 5 bases from V and 5 bases from J, with 7 bases in between. The CDR3 extends over 13 amino acids. Germline CDR1 and CDR2: MGHDK and SYGVNS. The CDR3 bases are TGTGCCAGCAGTTCCCAGGATAATTCACCCCTCCACTTT. This gives the protein CASSSQDNSPLHF.

This clone was seen just once. The chain couples TRBV5-6 to TRBJ2-1; D remains unclear. This CDR3 has 11 residues. Looked up from germline, CDR1 is SGHDT and CDR2 is YYEEEE. V was cut by 4 bases and J by 4 bases, with 3 bases left in between. The CDR3 DNA sequence: TGTGCCAGCAGCCAGTACAATGAGCAGTTCTTC. It translates to CASSQYNEQFF.

The chain couples TRBV19 to TRBJ1-1; possible D gene TRBD1, 6 bases. This CDR3 comprises 15 residues. Germline-derived CDR1 and CDR2 are LNHDA and SQIVND (reference sequence). V was shortened by 7 bases and J by 4 bases, with 19 bases between the two germline ends. The CDR3 DNA reads TGTGCCAGTATACAGGGATTGAGTCTAAGCACTGAAGCTTTCTTT. Amino acid sequence: CASIQGLSLSTEAFF.

The chain combines TRBV7-3 with TRBJ2-3, with TRBD1 as a possible D gene (6 bases). Trimming cost V 5 bases and J 1 base, with 13 bases left between them. Germline V gives CDR1 SGHTA, CDR2 FQGTGA. The CDR3 has 15 amino acids. The CDR3 reads CASSARRGGTDTQYF. As DNA, the CDR3 is TGTGCCAGCAGCGCGCGCAGGGGCGGCACAGATACGCAGTATTTT. Full variable domain (outside the CDR3, taken from reference TRBV7-3 and TRBJ2-3): GAGVSQTPSNKVTEKGKYVELRCDPISGHTALYWYRQSLGQGPEFLIYFQGTGAADDSGLPNDRFFAVRPEGSVSTLKIQRTERGDSAVYLCASSARRGGTDTQYFGPGTRLTVL.

The chain uses TRBV7-9 and TRBJ2-1; TRBD2 might be the D (6 bases). The germline V gene has CDR1 SEHNR and CDR2 FQNEAQ (reference sequence). The CDR3 is made up of 14 amino acids. Trimming took 7 bases from V and 6 from J, leaving 16 bases between them. The CDR3 DNA sequence: TGTGCCAGCACCCACGATGCCGGGAGCAATGAGCAGTTCTTC. Amino acid sequence: CASTHDAGSNEQFF. Together with reference TRBV7-9 and TRBJ2-1, the CDR3 gives the full variable domain: DTGVSQNPRHKITKRGQNVTFRCDPISEHNRLYWYRQTLGQGPEFLTYFQNEAQLEKSRLLSDRFSAERPKGSFSTLEIQRTEQGDSAMYLCASTHDAGSNEQFFGPGTRLTVL.

This clone was found once. This chain links TRBV7-9 with TRBJ1-1, with a tentative D call TRBD1 (5 bases). The length of the CDR3 is 14 residues. The germline V gene has CDR1 SEHNR and CDR2 FQNEAQ (reference sequence). V lost 0 bases and J 0 bases, leaving 5 bases between the germline ends. The CDR3 sequence is CASSLAGVNTEAFF. The CDR3 region has the DNA TGTGCCAGCAGCTTAGCAGGGGTGAACACTGAAGCTTTCTTT.

This chain links TRBV2 with TRBJ2-1; 7 nucleotides line up with TRBD2. This CDR3 contains 14 residues. Germline trimming cut 3 bases from V and 7 bases from J; bases unmatched to any gene: 6. Germline values: CDR1 SNHLY, CDR2 FYNNEI. CDR3: CASSDSLGGNEQFF. For the CDR3, the DNA is TGTGCCAGCAGTGATAGTCTGGGGGGGAATGAGCAGTTCTTC.

The gene calls are TRBV11-1 and TRBJ2-2, with a possible D match to TRBD1 (5 bases). This CDR3 is 16 amino acids long. The V gene lost 8 bases and the J gene lost 2 bases, with 18 bases spanning the gap. The germline gives CDR1 SGHAT, CDR2 FQDESV (reference sequence). This CDR3 reads CASQHRGLFNTGELFF. The CDR3 nucleotides read TGTGCCAGCCAACATAGGGGTCTGTTCAACACCGGGGAGCTGTTTTTT.

The genes are TRBV7-2 and TRBJ1-5; D is ambiguous. V was shortened by 5 bases and J by 4 bases, with 9 bases between the two germline ends. Per the germline V gene, CDR1 is SGHTA and CDR2 is FQGNSA. This CDR3 has 13 residues. CDR3: CASSSRGNQPQHF. CDR3 nucleotides: TGTGCCAGCAGCAGCCGGGGAAATCAGCCCCAGCATTTT.

The genes are TRBV10-2 and TRBJ1-5, with D maybe TRBD1 (5 bases). With 1 base removed from V and 6 bases from J, the gap between germline ends came to 10 bases. Germline CDR1 and CDR2: WSHSY and SAAADI. The CDR3 has 14 residues. CDR3 in amino acids: CASSELGEGQPQHF. The CDR3 coding sequence is TGCGCCAGCAGTGAGTTGGGGGAGGGTCAGCCCCAGCATTTT.

This clone turned up a few times. V and J are TRBV10-3 and TRBJ1-1; perhaps TRBD1 as D (6 bases). The CDR3 length is 12 residues. V lost 6 bases and J lost 2, with 7 bases in between. Germline CDR1 is ENHRY and CDR2 is SYGVKD. The CDR3 is CAIRDRNTEAFF. CDR3 in DNA: TGTGCCATCAGGGACAGAAACACTGAAGCTTTCTTT.

The chain has TRBV4-1 and TRBJ1-4; D is unclear. Germline loops: CDR1 MGHRA, CDR2 YSYEKL. V shed 0 bases and J shed 6 bases, with 14 bases lying between them. This CDR3 is built from 16 residues. The CDR3 DNA reads TGCGCCAGCAGCCAAGAAGGAGGACCTATCCATGAAAAACTGTTTTTT. It codes for CASSQEGGPIHEKLFF.